This T cell receptor beta chain was retrieved from a study of beta chain features in type 1 diabetes. This clone was counted between two and nine times. The CDR3 runs 12 residues. The V end lost 2 bases, the J end lost 4 bases, and 4 bases lay between the germline ends. Germline CDR1 reads SGHTA; CDR2 reads FQGNSA. Isolated RNA was reverse transcribed in full, so expressed TCRB transcripts were sequenced. Read counts averaged approximately 3.5 million for samples of naive, central memory and regulatory T cells. Here immunoSEQ multiplex PCR was the method, and the copy in TCRdb shows in-frame clones only, minus some. Counted here are about 200,000 clones, roughly 11% occurring once; the ten biggest clones make up about 1.2%.

The TCR comes from a man aged 18 to 30 in good health. Source material: central memory CD4+ T cells from blood. The chain recombines TRBV7-2 with TRBJ2-3; no clear D gene. This CDR3 is CASSLFSDTQYF. The CDR3 region has the DNA TGTGCCAGCAGCTTATTCTCAGATACGCAGTATTTT.